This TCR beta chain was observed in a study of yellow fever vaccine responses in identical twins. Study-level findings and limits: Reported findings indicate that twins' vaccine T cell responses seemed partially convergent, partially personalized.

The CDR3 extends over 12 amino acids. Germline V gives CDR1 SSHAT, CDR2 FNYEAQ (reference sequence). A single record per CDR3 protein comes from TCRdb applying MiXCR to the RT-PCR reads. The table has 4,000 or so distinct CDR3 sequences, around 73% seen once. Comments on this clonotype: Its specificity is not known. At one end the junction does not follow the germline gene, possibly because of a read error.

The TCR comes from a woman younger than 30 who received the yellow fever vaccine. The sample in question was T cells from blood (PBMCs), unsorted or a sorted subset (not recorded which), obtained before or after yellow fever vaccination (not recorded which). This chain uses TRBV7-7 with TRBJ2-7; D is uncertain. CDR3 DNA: TGTGCTAGCAGCACAGTGAGCTACGAGCAGTACTTC. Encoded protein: CASSTVSYEQYF.